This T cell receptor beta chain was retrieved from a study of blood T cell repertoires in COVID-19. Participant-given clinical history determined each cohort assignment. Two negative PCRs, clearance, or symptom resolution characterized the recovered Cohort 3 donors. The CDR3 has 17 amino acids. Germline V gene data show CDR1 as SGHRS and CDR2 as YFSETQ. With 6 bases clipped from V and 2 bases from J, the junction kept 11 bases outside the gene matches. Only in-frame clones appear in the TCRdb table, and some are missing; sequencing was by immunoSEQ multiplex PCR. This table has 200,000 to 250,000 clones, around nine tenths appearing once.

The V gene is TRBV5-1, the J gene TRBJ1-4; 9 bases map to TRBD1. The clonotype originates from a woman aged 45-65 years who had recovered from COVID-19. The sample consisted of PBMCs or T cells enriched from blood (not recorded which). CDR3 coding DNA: TGCGCCAGCACCATCGGGGACAGGGTCGGCACTAATGAAAAACTGTTTTTT. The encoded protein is CASTIGDRVGTNEKLFF.